Listed here are 5 T cell receptor beta chains from one sample, sequenced in a study of blood T cells in healthy people across ages. Primed by a sample-barcoded 5' primer and a J-beta primer mix, a second PCR proceeded for about 6 to 12 cycles. From the 5' RACE reads, TCRdb called clonotypes with MiXCR, one entry per CDR3 protein. The data hold 1.5 million to 2 million distinct CDR3 sequences, with almost 35% observed a single time. Sequencing input: blood. These receptors originate from a woman aged 25-40 years in good health.

The CDR3 reads CASSMDRQSYTF. The CDR3 nucleotides read TGTGCCAGCAGTATGGACAGGCAAAGCTACACCTTC. The chain links TRBV25-1 to TRBJ1-2, with TRBD1 identical over 7 bases. The length of the CDR3 is 12 residues. The germline V gene encodes CDR1 MGHDK and CDR2 SYGVNS. Losses at the gene ends were 5 bases for V and 9 bases for J; bases not matched to a gene: 6.

V gene TRBV29-1 combines with J gene TRBJ2-3, with 7 bases fitting TRBD1. The junction had 7 bases not matched to a gene; V was cut back by 6 bases and J by 1 base. This CDR3 region has 14 residues. Germline lookup yields CDR1 SQVTM and CDR2 ANQGSEA. In DNA form, the CDR3 reads TGCAGCGTCCTACTTACAGGGGGCACAGATACGCAGTATTTT. It translates to CSVLLTGGTDTQYF.

This clonotype was seen more than once but under ten times. The rearrangement links TRBV20-1 to TRBJ2-7; D is possibly TRBD2 (5 bases). V lost 1 base, J lost 3 bases, and 13 bases lay in between. Looked up from germline, CDR1 is DFQATT and CDR2 is SNEGSKA (reference sequence). This CDR3 spans 14 amino acids. The CDR3 region has the DNA TGCAGTGCTAGAGTGACGGCGGGCAACTACGAGCAGTACTTC. Protein product: CSARVTAGNYEQYF.

This clonotype was seen only a few times. J is TRBJ1-1 and V is TRBV6-1, with 7 bases lining up with TRBD1. The CDR3 spans 17 residues. CDR1 is MNHNS, CDR2 SASEGT, per germline. V lost 6 bases and J lost 0; bases outside the gene matches: 13. Here the CDR3 DNA reads TGTGCCAGCAGGGCCTGGGAGTCCCAGGGGGTGAACACTGAAGCTTTCTTT. Translating gives CASRAWESQGVNTEAFF.

The CDR3 sequence is CASSERRRTYEQYF. The CDR3 bases are TGTGCCAGCAGTGAACGCCGGCGAACCTACGAGCAGTACTTC. The V gene is TRBV6-1, the J gene TRBJ2-7, with D uncertain. The CDR3 extends over 14 amino acids. Trimming cost V 2 bases and J 2 bases, with 10 bases left between them. Germline V CDR1 and CDR2: MNHNS, SASEGT.